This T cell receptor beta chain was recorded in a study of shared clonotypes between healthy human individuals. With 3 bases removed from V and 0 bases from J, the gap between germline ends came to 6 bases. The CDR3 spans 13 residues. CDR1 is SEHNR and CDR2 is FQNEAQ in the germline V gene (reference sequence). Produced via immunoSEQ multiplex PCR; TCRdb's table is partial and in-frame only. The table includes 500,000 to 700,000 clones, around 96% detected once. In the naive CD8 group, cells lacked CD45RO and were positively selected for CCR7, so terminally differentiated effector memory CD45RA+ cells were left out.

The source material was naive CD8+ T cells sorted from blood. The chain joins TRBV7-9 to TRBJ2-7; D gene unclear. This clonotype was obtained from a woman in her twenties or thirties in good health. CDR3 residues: CASSFSSSYEQYF. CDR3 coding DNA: TGTGCCAGCAGCTTCTCGAGCTCCTACGAGCAGTACTTC.